This section outlines one T cell receptor (beta chain) sequence together with its context. Assay: immunoSEQ multiplex PCR; the TCRdb copy retains only in-frame clones and omits some. In the table there are about 120,000 clones, approximately 92% of which are singletons. Germline V CDR1 and CDR2: SGHRS, YFSETQ. Germline trimming cut 2 bases from V and 0 bases from J; bases unmatched to any gene: 1. The CDR3 runs 14 residues. This sample is part of a study of OX40 agonist ivuxolimab in advanced cancers. As for the study in general: Patients receiving dose escalation had hepatocellular carcinoma, melanoma, renal cell or head and neck cancer.

The source is an adult with an advanced solid tumor such as melanoma, head and neck, liver or kidney cancer. The chain joins TRBV5-1 to TRBJ1-1, with TRBD1 matching 7 bases. Sequenced material: CD4+ or CD8+ T cells sorted from blood, taken in a trial of the OX40 agonist ivuxolimab. The CDR3 is CASSFQGVNTEAFF. The DNA of the CDR3 is TGCGCCAGCAGCTTTCAGGGGGTGAACACTGAAGCTTTCTTT.